This entry lists 16 T cell receptor beta chains sequenced from one sample in a study of Graves' ophthalmopathy and Graves' hyperthyroidism. As the template, RNA transcripts were used to amplify TCR beta CDR3 regions. RT-PCR in the first round used HTBI primers; a second-round multiplex PCR followed. TCRdb analysed the multiplex PCR reads with MiXCR anew, one entry per CDR3 protein. The sample holds 450,000 to 600,000 distinct CDR3 sequences, 39% seen once. Sequenced material: peripheral blood or thyroid tissue (not recorded which). These receptors all come from an adult man with Graves' hyperthyroidism.

This chain links TRBV27 with TRBJ2-5; 12 bases fit TRBD2. This CDR3 contains 15 residues. Germline CDR1 reads MNHEY; CDR2 reads SMNVEV (reference sequence). The junction had 8 bases not matched to a gene; V was cut back by 8 bases and J by 4 bases. CDR3 sequence reads: CASRTSGVGRETQYF. CDR3 in DNA: TGTGCCAGCCGGACTAGCGGGGTCGGGCGAGAGACCCAGTACTTC.

This clonotype has only a few counts. The J gene is TRBJ2-5, the V gene TRBV18, with TRBD1 as a possible D gene (6 bases). There are 14 residues in the CDR3. The V and J ends lost 7 bases and 1 base respectively, with 13 bases between them. The V gene's germline CDR1 is KGHSH and CDR2 LQKENI. CDR3: CASLDRQVQETQYF. CDR3 nucleotide sequence: TGTGCCAGCTTAGACCGACAGGTCCAAGAGACCCAGTACTTC.

The V and J genes are TRBV5-1 and TRBJ2-1; a weak D match, TRBD2 (7 bases). Germline CDR1 reads SGHRS; CDR2 reads YFSETQ. The CDR3 contains 16 residues. With 0 bases removed from V and 7 bases from J, the gap between germline ends came to 17 bases. This CDR3 reads CASSLVFGGPGNEQFF. The CDR3 bases are TGCGCCAGCAGCTTGGTATTCGGGGGGCCGGGGAATGAGCAGTTCTTC. Complete variable domain (other parts from reference TRBV5-1 and TRBJ2-1): KAGVTQTPRYLIKTRGQQVTLSCSPISGHRSVSWYQQTPGQGLQFLFEYFSETQRNKGNFPGRFSGRQFSNSRSEMNVSTLELGDSALYLCASSLVFGGPGNEQFFGPGTRLTVL.

CDR3 bases: TGCAGCGGGGGGGAGTTGGGCACTGAAGCTTTCTTT. Protein sequence: CSGGELGTEAFF. The chain links TRBV29-1 to TRBJ1-1, with D perhaps TRBD1 (5 bases). V was trimmed by 7 bases and J by 4 bases, leaving 13 bases between them. CDR1 is SQVTM, CDR2 ANQGSEA, per germline. The CDR3 sequence is 12 residues long.

The chain has TRBV20-1 and TRBJ1-5; D not resolved. Germline V gene lookup returns CDR1 DFQATT and CDR2 SNEGSKA (reference sequence). V was pared by 6 bases and J by 6 bases, with 15 bases between. The CDR3 runs to 13 residues. In DNA form, the CDR3 reads TGCAGTGCCGGTGGAGGGTGGGCTCAGCCCCAGCATTTT. Its protein is CSAGGGWAQPQHF.

As for this clonotype: Being one base from a much bigger clone, this may be a read error. The chain recombines TRBV12-3 or TRBV12-4 with TRBJ2-7, with a possible D match to TRBD1 (5 bases). This CDR3 has 13 amino acids. The CDR3, as DNA: TGTGCCAGCAGTTTAGGCAGGGATGACGAGCAGCACTTC. Translated: CASSLGRDDEQHF.

This clonotype was seen more than once but under ten times. The chain is built from TRBV6-1 and TRBJ2-7; TRBD2 aligns across 16 bases. The CDR3 loop spans 16 amino acids. V was clipped by 5 bases and J by 9 bases; unmatched bases: 10. Germline values: CDR1 MNHNS, CDR2 SASEGT. This chain's CDR3 is CASSSPGTSGGAGQYF. CDR3 in DNA: TGTGCCAGCAGTTCCCCCGGGACTAGCGGGGGGGCCGGGCAGTACTTC.

J is TRBJ1-1 and V is TRBV10-3; D may be TRBD1 (5 bases). CDR1 is ENHRY, CDR2 SYGVKD, per germline. V lost 3 bases and J lost 6, with 17 bases in between. The CDR3 is made up of 15 amino acids. The DNA for the CDR3 is TGTGCCATCAGTGAAGGTTTGGGGGTTAACGCTGAAGCTTTCTTT. Amino acids: CAISEGLGVNAEAFF.

A word on this clonotype: Since a much larger clone is just one base distant, this may be a read error. V and J are TRBV25-1 and TRBJ2-3, with 9 bases that match TRBD2. The CDR3 totals 16 residues. The germline V gene encodes CDR1 MGHDK and CDR2 SYGVNS. The CDR3 sequence is CASSDQAGGGTDTRYF. Written as DNA, the CDR3 is TGTGCCAGCAGTGACCAAGCGGGAGGAGGCACAGATACGCGGTATTTT.

This clonotype has more than one count but fewer than ten. V gene TRBV24-1 combines with J gene TRBJ2-3; 9 nucleotides agree with TRBD1. CDR1 is KGHDR, CDR2 SFDVKD, per germline. The CDR3 loop spans 15 amino acids. V shed 6 bases, J shed 5 bases, and the junction held 8 bases outside the gene matches. The CDR3 nucleotides are TGTGCCACCAGTTCTACAGGGGGCGCAGTAGATACGCAGTATTTT. Its translation: CATSSTGGAVDTQYF.

This chain links TRBV20-1 with TRBJ2-7; 13 bases are a match to TRBD2. The last part of the DNA fits TRBJ2-5 better; the J call may be wrong. The germline V gene encodes CDR1 DFQATT and CDR2 SNEGSKA (reference sequence). The CDR3 loop spans 15 amino acids. The CDR3 protein is CSALLAGGPAETQYF. DNA of the CDR3: TGCAGTGCCTTACTAGCGGGAGGGCCGGCAGAGACCCAGTACTTC.

About this clonotype itself: A much larger clone lies one base from this, so it may be a read error. The chain combines TRBV11-3 with TRBJ2-7; no definite D call. This CDR3 spans 13 amino acids. CDR1 and CDR2 (germline): SGHNT, YENEEA. The V gene lost 1 base and the J gene lost 8 bases, with 12 bases spanning the gap. CDR3 bases: TGTGCCAGCAGCTTAGTTGCAGAGTACAAGCAGTACTTC. Translating it yields CASSLVAEYKQYF. Complete variable domain (other parts from reference TRBV11-3 and TRBJ2-7): EAGVVQSPRYKIIEKKQPVAFWCNPISGHNTLYWYLQNLGQGPELLIRYENEEAVDDSQLPKDRFSAERLKGVDSTLKIQPAELGDSAVYLCASSLVAEYKQYFGPGTRLTVT.

The genes are TRBV10-2 and TRBJ1-2; maybe TRBD1 (5 bases). Germline assignment: CDR1 WSHSY and CDR2 SAAADI. V dropped 0 bases and J dropped 0 bases, with 11 bases sitting between them. The CDR3 covers 16 residues. CDR3 sequence: CASSESSTATNYGYTF. DNA of the CDR3: TGCGCCAGCAGTGAGTCGTCGACAGCCACTAACTATGGCTACACCTTC.

This clonotype was found many times. V is TRBV7-9 and J is TRBJ1-1; D remains ambiguous. V lost 4 bases and J 0 bases, leaving 6 bases between the germline ends. The germline gives CDR1 SEHNR, CDR2 FQNEAQ (reference sequence). This CDR3 spans 13 amino acids. The CDR3 reads CASSSFLNTEAFF. CDR3 DNA: TGTGCCAGCAGCTCTTTCTTGAACACTGAAGCTTTCTTT.

This clonotype was seen more than once but under ten times. This chain uses TRBV12-3 or TRBV12-4 with TRBJ1-1, with 8 bases fitting TRBD1. V shed 3 bases and J 8 bases; nucleotides not matched to a gene: 5. This CDR3 has 13 amino acids. The CDR3 coding sequence is TGTGCCAGCAGTTTTAACAGGGGGGTGGAAGCTTTCTTT. Its protein product is CASSFNRGVEAFF.

This chain links TRBV10-3 with TRBJ2-7; 9 positions match TRBD2. V lost 3 bases and J lost 2; bases outside the gene matches: 8. CDR1 is ENHRY and CDR2 is SYGVKD in the germline V gene. This CDR3 has 16 residues. CDR3 protein: CAISDRGVAGAYEQYF. CDR3 coding DNA: TGTGCCATCAGTGACCGAGGGGTAGCGGGGGCCTACGAGCAGTACTTC.